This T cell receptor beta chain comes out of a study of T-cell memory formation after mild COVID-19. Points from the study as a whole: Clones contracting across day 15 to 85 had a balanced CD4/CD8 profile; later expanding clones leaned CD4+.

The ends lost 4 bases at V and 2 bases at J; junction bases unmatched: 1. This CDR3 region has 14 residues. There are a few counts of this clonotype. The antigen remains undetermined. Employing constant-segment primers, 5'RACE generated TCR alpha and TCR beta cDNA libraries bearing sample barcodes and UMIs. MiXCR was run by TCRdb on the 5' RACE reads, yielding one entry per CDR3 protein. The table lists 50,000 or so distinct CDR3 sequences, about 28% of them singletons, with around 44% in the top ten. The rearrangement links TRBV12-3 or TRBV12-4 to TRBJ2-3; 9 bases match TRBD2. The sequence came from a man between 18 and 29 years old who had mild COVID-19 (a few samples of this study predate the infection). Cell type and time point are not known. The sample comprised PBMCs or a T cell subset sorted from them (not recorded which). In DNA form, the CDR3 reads TGTGCCAGCAGTTCTAGCGGGGACACAGATACGCAGTATTTT. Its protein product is CASSSSGDTDTQYF.